Included here is one TCR beta chain sequence, with context. Its antigen is not known. The CDR3 is 13 amino acids. The treatment here: approximately 10-day PBMC culture with coronavirus spike peptide pools or control peptides (ViraFEST assay). The Oncomine TCR Beta short-read assay generated sequence data from the DNA of cultured CD4+ T cells. TCRdb recomputed calls from the PCR reads with MiXCR, one row per CDR3 protein. The data show 20,000 to 30,000 distinct CDR3 sequences, roughly 45% seen once. The entry originates in a study of vaccination and CD4 T cells after COVID-19. Study information: Convalescent donors totaled six males and four females, including two who were Hispanic. SARS-CoV-2, HCoV-NL63, HCoV-OC43 and HCoV-229E supplied the overlapping spike peptides used to stimulate cells.

Findings and caveats of the study: Spike mono-reactivity was found in 304 of 307 vaccine-specific clones from convalescent patients.

The J gene is TRBJ2-7, the V gene TRBV21-1; TRBD1 is the table's D call, not checked against the DNA. TRBV21-1 is a recognized pseudogene. The sample was CD4+ T cells from blood, cultured in vitro. This receptor was obtained from a human donor who had recovered from COVID-19. The CDR3 here is CASSSGQNYEQYF. The CDR3 region has the DNA TGTGCCAGCAGCTCAGGACAGAACTACGAGCAGTACTTC.